This TCR beta chain was sequenced for a study of T cells in localized non-small cell lung cancer. Study-wide results and limits: Detection in adjacent lung was observed for a median 57 of the top 100 tumor clones. Because sequencing included only one region (of the tumor), heterogeneity remains possible.

Comments on this clone: The antigen is not known.

TCRdb's table, derived via immunoSEQ multiplex PCR, lists solely in-frame clones and lacks some. The table includes under 70,000 clones, more than 80% detected once. Germline CDR1 SEHNR, CDR2 FQNEAQ (reference sequence). V was cut by 5 bases and J by 6 bases, with 7 bases left in between. The CDR3 extends over 12 amino acids. The V call is TRBV7-9, the J call TRBJ1-4, with D unclear. Here the sequenced sample was peripheral blood, taken before any cancer treatment. This TCR was recovered from a woman aged 35 to 70 with stage I lung adenocarcinoma. The CDR3: CASSLFYEKLFF. The CDR3 nucleotides read TGTGCCAGCAGCCTTTTCTATGAAAAACTGTTTTTT.